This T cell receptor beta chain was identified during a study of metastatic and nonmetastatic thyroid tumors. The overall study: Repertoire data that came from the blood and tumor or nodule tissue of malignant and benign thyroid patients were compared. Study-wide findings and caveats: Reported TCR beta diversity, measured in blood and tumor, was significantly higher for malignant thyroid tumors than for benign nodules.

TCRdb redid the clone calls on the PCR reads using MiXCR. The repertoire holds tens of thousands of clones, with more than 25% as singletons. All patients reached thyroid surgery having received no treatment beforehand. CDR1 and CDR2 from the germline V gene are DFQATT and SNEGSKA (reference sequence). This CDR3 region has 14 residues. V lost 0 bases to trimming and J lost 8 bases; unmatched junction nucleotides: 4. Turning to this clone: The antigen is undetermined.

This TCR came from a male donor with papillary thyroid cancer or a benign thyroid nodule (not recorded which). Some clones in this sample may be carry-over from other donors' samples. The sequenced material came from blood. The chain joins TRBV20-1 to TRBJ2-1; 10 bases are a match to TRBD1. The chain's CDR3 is CSARDQDRGYEQFF. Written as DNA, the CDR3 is TGCAGTGCTAGAGATCAGGACAGGGGGTATGAGCAGTTCTTC.